One T cell receptor beta chain is described in this entry. Generated by immunoSEQ multiplex PCR, the TCRdb table keeps only in-frame clones and is missing some. The sample has about 110,000 clones, roughly 85% seen once. This sample stems from a study of blood T cell repertoires in COVID-19. Study-level background: PBMCs, B-cell-depleted T cells, or T cells were the source of the cDNA or gDNA that made up the material.

CDR3 length equals 11 residues. Trimming shortened V by 8 bases and J by 2 bases, and 7 bases separated the two germline ends. Germline CDR1 and CDR2: LGHDT and YNNKEL (reference sequence). The clonotype originates from a human donor in a cohort sampled during active COVID-19. Sequences were obtained from peripheral blood. This chain connects TRBV3-1 (or the pseudogene TRBV3-2) to TRBJ2-7, with D maybe TRBD1 (6 bases). As DNA, the CDR3 is TGTGCCAGCGGACAGCCCTACGAGCAGTACTTC. Translated, it gives CASGQPYEQYF.